What follows describes a single T cell receptor beta chain. Its specificity is unknown. The sample is drawn from a study of T cells after yellow fever vaccination. General study points: Only a minor proportion of clonotypes was detected across both CD4 and CD8 compartments. A large majority of primary-vaccination clones showed up again after the booster (about 97% CD4, around 90% CD8).

Trimming at V came to 3 bases and at J to 9 bases, leaving 8 bases not matched to a gene. The CDR3 has 15 amino acids. CDR1 and CDR2 (germline): LNHDA, SQIVND (reference sequence). A 5'RACE template-switching step, the method used to make TCR cDNA, added a universal primer site and UMIs. In TCRdb, the 5' RACE reads were re-called with MiXCR into one record per CDR3 protein. The sample comprises approximately 260,000 distinct CDR3 sequences, over 10% of which are singletons, and approximately 0.49% rests with the top ten. The chain uses TRBV19 and TRBJ2-3; the match to TRBD1 covers 11 bases. The sample consisted of CD4+ T cells sorted from PBMCs, taken 45 days after the yellow fever booster vaccination. The sequence derives from a man aged 30 to 39 who received the YFV17D yellow fever vaccine. The CDR3 loop is CASSIAGTGGATQYF. For the CDR3, the DNA is TGTGCCAGTAGTATCGCCGGGACAGGGGGGGCGACGCAGTATTTT.